The 5 T cell receptor beta chains presented below share a single source sample, sequenced in a study of beta chain features in type 1 diabetes. Reverse transcribing all isolated RNA meant expressed TCRB transcripts were sequenced. Using immunoSEQ multiplex PCR, the repertoire was profiled, and TCRdb retains in-frame clones only, with some absent. The data hold 120,000 to 150,000 clones, with roughly 53% observed a single time. Sequenced input: Tregs from blood. The receptor source for this set is a man younger than 30 in good health.

There are a few counts of this clone. V gene TRBV7-2 combines with J gene TRBJ2-7; D remains ambiguous. The CDR3 has 13 residues. The V gene's germline CDR1 is SGHTA and CDR2 FQGNSA. V lost 6 bases and J 0 bases, leaving 9 bases between the germline ends. The CDR3 loop is CASRLQPSYEQYF. Written as DNA, the CDR3 is TGTGCCAGCAGACTACAACCCTCCTACGAGCAGTACTTC.

This rearrangement joins TRBV5-1 to TRBJ2-7; perhaps TRBD1 as D (6 bases). Germline CDR1 is SGHRS and CDR2 is YFSETQ. The CDR3 runs to 12 residues. V was clipped by 4 bases and J by 4 bases, with 9 bases between them. CDR3 in DNA: TGCGCCAGCAGCCGCCAGGGGTACGAGCAGTACTTC. It yields the protein CASSRQGYEQYF.

This chain uses TRBV18 with TRBJ1-2; 9 bases are shared with TRBD1. Germline assignment: CDR1 KGHSH and CDR2 LQKENI. The CDR3 runs to 15 residues. J lost 8 bases, V lost 3 bases, and 10 bases had no gene match. The CDR3 nucleotides read TGTGCCAGCTCACCGACCGGGACAGGGATATACGGCTACACCTTC. It specifies CASSPTGTGIYGYTF.

This clone was seen a few times. The chain has TRBV7-2 and TRBJ1-5; 8 nucleotides match TRBD1. Per germline, CDR1 SGHTA and CDR2 FQGNSA. The CDR3 is 13 residues long. Losses at the gene ends were 3 bases for V and 7 bases for J; bases not matched to a gene: 2. Here the CDR3 DNA reads TGTGCCAGCAGCTTGACAGGGGAGCAGCCCCAGCATTTT. Residues: CASSLTGEQPQHF.

This chain uses TRBV28 with TRBJ1-5; TRBD1 might be the D (6 bases). Germline V CDR1 and CDR2: MDHEN, SYDVKM. The V gene lost 2 bases and the J gene lost 2 bases, with 10 bases spanning the gap. This CDR3 has 15 residues. CDR3 nucleotides: TGTGCCAGCAGTTTACAGGGGAAGGGCAATCAGCCCCAGCATTTT. Residues: CASSLQGKGNQPQHF.